The 7 T cell receptor beta chains presented below share a single source sample, sequenced in a study of beta chain features in type 1 diabetes. Findings of the study overall: Across all four CD4+ subsets, people with type 1 diabetes showed modestly shorter TCRB CDR3s.

Since all of the isolated RNA was reverse transcribed, expressed TCRB transcripts were what got sequenced. Using immunoSEQ multiplex PCR, the repertoire was profiled, and TCRdb retains in-frame clones only, with some absent. The sample has more than 550,000 clones; 11% to 15% are singletons. These receptors have no known antigen. Sequenced material: naive CD4+ T cells from blood. These receptors all come from a man aged 18-30 years with type 1 diabetes.

CDR3 amino acids: CASSGLAGTGELFF. The CDR3 DNA reads as TGTGCCAGCAGCGGGCTAGCGGGCACCGGGGAGCTGTTTTTT. The chain has TRBV7-9 and TRBJ2-2; TRBD2 matches at 8 bases. The CDR3 extends over 14 amino acids. The V gene end was trimmed by 5 bases and the J gene end by 4 bases; junction bases not matched to a gene: 3. The germline gives CDR1 SEHNR, CDR2 FQNEAQ (reference sequence).

Of note for this clone: Different DNA sequences within this sample yield the same CDR3. The chain employs TRBV7-2 and TRBJ2-7, with D unclear. The CDR3 runs 13 residues. Germline-derived CDR1 and CDR2 are SGHTA and FQGNSA. V lost 5 bases and J lost 1, with 9 bases in between. CDR3 DNA sequence: TGTGCCAGCAGCCTTCAAGCTTCCTACGAGCAGTACTTC. Translating it yields CASSLQASYEQYF. The complete variable domain, with remaining parts taken from reference TRBV7-2 and TRBJ2-7, reads GAGVSQSPSNKVTEKGKDVELRCDPISGHTALYWYRQSLGQGLEFLIYFQGNSAPDKSGLPSDRFSAERTGGSVSTLTIQRTQQEDSAVYLCASSLQASYEQYFGPGTRLTVT.

This clone was recorded a few times. V and J are TRBV9 and TRBJ1-3, with D unclear. CDR1 and CDR2 (germline): SGDLS, YYNGEE. The CDR3 consists of 16 residues. The V end lost 0 bases, the J end lost 0 bases, and 10 bases lay between the germline ends. CDR3 amino acids: CASSVAMGSSGNTIYF. The CDR3 DNA follows: TGTGCCAGCAGCGTAGCTATGGGTTCCTCTGGAAACACCATATATTTT.

J is TRBJ2-3 and V is TRBV7-2, with D possibly matching TRBD1 (6 bases). Trimming removed 7 bases from V and 0 bases from J, with 11 bases in between. Germline V lookup: CDR1 SGHTA, CDR2 FQGNSA. The CDR3 spans 14 residues. CDR3 sequence reads: CASTRDRSTDTQYF. In DNA form, the CDR3 reads TGTGCCAGCACCCGAGACAGGAGCACAGATACGCAGTATTTT.

This clone was detected a few times. The same CDR3 also results from other DNA sequences found in this sample. This rearrangement joins TRBV7-2 to TRBJ2-3, with 7 bases that match TRBD2. V was clipped by 0 bases and J by 6 bases; unmatched bases: 0. The CDR3 has 13 amino acids. CDR1 SGHTA and CDR2 FQGNSA come from the germline V gene. The CDR3 here is CASSLAGGDTQYF. The CDR3 nucleotides are TGTGCCAGCAGCTTAGCGGGAGGGGATACGCAGTATTTT.

This clone was picked up a small number of times. The DNA for the CDR3 is TGTGCCACCAGCAGAGATCAGGGGATTCTCGAGCAGTACTTC. Translating it yields CATSRDQGILEQYF. The rearrangement uses TRBV15 and TRBJ2-7; D perhaps matches TRBD1 (6 bases). Germline CDR1 reads LNHNV; CDR2 reads YYDKDF (reference sequence). Trimming pared 0 bases from V and 6 bases from J, leaving 12 bases between. The CDR3 length is 14 residues.

This sequence joins TRBV5-6 and TRBJ2-7; D not certain. The V and J ends lost 4 bases and 11 bases respectively, with 13 bases between them. Per the germline V gene, CDR1 is SGHDT and CDR2 is YYEEEE. The CDR3 sequence is 11 residues long. The CDR3 DNA reads as TGTGCCAGCAGCCTGAGACACCAGGAGTACTTC. This translates into CASSLRHQEYF.